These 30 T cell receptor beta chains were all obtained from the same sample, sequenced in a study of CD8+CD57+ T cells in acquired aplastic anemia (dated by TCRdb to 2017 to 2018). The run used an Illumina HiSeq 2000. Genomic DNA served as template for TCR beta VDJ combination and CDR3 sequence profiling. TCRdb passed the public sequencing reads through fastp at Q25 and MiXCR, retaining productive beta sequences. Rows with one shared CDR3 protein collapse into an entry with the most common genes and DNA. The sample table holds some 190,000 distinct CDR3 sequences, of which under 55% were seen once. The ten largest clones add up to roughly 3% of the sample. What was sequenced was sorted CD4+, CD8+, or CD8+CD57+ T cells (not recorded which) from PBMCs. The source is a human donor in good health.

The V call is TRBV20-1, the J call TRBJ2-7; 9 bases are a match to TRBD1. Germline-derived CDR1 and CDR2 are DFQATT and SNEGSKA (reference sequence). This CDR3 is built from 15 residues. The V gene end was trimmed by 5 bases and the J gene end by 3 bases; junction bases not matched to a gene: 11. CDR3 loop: CSAHRGTGRIYEQYF. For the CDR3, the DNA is TGCAGTGCTCACCGAGGGACAGGGAGAATCTACGAGCAGTACTTC.

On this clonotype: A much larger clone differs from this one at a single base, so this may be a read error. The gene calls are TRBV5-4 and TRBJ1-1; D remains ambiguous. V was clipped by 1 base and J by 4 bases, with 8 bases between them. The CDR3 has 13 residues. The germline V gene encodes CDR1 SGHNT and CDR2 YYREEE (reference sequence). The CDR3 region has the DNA TGTGCCAGCAGCTTGTTTGTGTCCACTGAAGCTTTCTTT. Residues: CASSLFVSTEAFF.

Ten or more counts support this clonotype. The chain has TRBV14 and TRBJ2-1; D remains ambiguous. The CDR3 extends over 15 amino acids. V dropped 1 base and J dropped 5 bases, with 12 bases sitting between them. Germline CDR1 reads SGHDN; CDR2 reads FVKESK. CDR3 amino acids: CASSQGLTSNNEQFF. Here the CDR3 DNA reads TGTGCCAGCAGCCAAGGGTTGACCTCGAACAATGAGCAGTTCTTC.

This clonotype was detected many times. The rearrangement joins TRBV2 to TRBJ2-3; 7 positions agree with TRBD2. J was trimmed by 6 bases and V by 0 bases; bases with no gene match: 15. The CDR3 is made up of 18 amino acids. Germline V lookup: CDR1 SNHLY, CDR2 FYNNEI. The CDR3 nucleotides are TGTGCCAGCAGTGAAGCGCAAAACAGACTAGCCCCCCTTGATACGCAGTATTTT. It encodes CASSEAQNRLAPLDTQYF. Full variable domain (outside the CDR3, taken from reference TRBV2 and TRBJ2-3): EPEVTQTPSHQVTQMGQEVILRCVPISNHLYFYWYRQILGQKVEFLVSFYNNEISEKSEIFDDQFSVERPDGSNFTLKIRSTKLEDSAMYFCASSEAQNRLAPLDTQYFGPGTRLTVL.

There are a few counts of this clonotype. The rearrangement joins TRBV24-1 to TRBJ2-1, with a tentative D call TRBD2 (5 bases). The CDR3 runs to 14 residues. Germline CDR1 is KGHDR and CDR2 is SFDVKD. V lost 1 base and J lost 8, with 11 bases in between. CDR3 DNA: TGTGCCACCAGTGATTTTCGGGGATCATATGAGCAGTTCTTC. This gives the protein CATSDFRGSYEQFF.

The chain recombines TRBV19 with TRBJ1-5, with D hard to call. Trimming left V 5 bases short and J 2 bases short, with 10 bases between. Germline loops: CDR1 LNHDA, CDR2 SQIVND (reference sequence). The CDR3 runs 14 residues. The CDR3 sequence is CASSAGRGNQPQHF. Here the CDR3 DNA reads TGTGCCAGTAGTGCAGGCCGGGGCAATCAGCCCCAGCATTTT. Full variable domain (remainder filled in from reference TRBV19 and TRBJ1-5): DGGITQSPKYLFRKEGQNVTLSCEQNLNHDAMYWYRQDPGQGLRLIYYSQIVNDFQKGDIAEGYSVSREKKESFPLTVTSAQKNPTAFYLCASSAGRGNQPQHFGDGTRLSIL.

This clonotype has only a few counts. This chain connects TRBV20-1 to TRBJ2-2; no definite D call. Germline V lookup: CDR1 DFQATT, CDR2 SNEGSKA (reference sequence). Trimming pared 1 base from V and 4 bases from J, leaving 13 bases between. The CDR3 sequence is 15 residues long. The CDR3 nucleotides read TGCAGTGCTAGAGCGCAGGAAGGTGGCACCGGGGAGCTGTTTTTT. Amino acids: CSARAQEGGTGELFF.

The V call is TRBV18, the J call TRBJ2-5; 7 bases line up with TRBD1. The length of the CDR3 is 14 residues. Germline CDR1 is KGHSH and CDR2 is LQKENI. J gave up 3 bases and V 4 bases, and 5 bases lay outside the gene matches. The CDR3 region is CASSRRGTEETQYF. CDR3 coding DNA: TGTGCCAGCTCACGAAGAGGGACAGAAGAGACCCAGTACTTC.

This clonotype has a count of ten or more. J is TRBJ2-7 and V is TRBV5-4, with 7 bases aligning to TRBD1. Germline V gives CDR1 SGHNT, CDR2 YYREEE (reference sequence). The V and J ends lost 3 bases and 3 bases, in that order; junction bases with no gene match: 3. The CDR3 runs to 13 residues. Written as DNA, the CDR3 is TGTGCCAGCAGCTCCCGGGACAGCTACGAGCAGTACTTC. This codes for CASSSRDSYEQYF.

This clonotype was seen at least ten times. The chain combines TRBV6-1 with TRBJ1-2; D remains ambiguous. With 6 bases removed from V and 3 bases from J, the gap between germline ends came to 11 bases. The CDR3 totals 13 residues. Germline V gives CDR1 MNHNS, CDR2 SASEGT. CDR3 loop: CASRTHRDYGYTF. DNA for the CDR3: TGTGCCAGCAGAACACATAGGGACTATGGCTACACCTTC.

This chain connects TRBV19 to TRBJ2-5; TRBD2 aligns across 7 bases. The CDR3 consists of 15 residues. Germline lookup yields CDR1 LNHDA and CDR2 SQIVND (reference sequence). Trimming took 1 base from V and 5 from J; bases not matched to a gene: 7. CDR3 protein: CASSIGGGGYETQYF. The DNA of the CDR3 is TGTGCCAGTAGTATAGGGGGCGGGGGATATGAGACCCAGTACTTC.

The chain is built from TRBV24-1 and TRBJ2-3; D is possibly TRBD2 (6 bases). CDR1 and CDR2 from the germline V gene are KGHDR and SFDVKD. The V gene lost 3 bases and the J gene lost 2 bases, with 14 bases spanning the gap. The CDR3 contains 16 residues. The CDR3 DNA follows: TGTGCCACCAGTGATGTGGGGGGAGGTATCACAGATACGCAGTATTTT. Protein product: CATSDVGGGITDTQYF.

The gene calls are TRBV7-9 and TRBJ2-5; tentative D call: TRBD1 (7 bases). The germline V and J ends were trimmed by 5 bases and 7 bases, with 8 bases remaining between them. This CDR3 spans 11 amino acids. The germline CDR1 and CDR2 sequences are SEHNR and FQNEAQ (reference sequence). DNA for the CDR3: TGTGCCAGCAGCCAGGGGGGGACCCAGTACTTC. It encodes CASSQGGTQYF.

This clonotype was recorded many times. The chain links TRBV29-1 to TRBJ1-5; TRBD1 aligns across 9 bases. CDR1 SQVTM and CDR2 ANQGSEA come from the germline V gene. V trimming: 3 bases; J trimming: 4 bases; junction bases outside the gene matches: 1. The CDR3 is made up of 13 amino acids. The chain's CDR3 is CSVEGQGNQPQHF. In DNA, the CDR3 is TGCAGCGTTGAGGGACAGGGAAATCAGCCCCAGCATTTT.

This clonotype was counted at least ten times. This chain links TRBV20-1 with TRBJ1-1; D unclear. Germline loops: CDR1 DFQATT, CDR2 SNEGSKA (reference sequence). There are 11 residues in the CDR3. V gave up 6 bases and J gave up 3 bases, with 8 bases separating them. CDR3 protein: CSARQDTEAFF. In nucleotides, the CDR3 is TGCAGTGCCCGCCAGGACACTGAAGCTTTCTTT.

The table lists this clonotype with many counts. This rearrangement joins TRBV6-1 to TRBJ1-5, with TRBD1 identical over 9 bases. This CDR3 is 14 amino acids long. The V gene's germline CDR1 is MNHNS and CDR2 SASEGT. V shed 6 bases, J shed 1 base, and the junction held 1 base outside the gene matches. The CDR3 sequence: CASRDRGSNQPQHF. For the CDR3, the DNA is TGTGCCAGCAGGGACAGGGGCAGCAATCAGCCCCAGCATTTT.

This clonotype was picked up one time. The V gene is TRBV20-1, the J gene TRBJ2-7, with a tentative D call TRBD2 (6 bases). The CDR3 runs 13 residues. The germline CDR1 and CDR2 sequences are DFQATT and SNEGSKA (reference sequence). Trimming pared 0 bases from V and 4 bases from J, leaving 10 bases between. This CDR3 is CSARETGRYEQYF. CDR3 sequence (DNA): TGCAGTGCTAGAGAGACTGGGAGGTACGAGCAGTACTTC.

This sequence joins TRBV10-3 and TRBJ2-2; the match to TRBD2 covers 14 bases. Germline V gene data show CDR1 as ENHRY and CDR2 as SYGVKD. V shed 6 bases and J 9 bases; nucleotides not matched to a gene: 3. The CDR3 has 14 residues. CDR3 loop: CAIRGLAGERELFF. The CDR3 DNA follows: TGTGCCATCAGGGGACTAGCGGGAGAACGGGAGCTGTTTTTT.

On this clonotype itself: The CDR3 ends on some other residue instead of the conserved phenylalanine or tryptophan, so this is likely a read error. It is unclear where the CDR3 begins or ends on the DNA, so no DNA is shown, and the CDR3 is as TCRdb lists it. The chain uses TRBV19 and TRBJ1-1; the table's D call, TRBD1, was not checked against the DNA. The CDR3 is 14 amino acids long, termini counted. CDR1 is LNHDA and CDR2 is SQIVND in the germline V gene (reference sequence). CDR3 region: CASSIALGQTEASL.

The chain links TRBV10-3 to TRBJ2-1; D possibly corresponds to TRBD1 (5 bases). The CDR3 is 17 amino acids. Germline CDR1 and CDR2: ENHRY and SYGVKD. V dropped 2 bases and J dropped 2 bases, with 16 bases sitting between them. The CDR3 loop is CAISEIRSQGAYNEQFF. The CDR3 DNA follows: TGTGCCATCAGTGAGATCCGGAGCCAGGGTGCCTACAATGAGCAGTTCTTC.

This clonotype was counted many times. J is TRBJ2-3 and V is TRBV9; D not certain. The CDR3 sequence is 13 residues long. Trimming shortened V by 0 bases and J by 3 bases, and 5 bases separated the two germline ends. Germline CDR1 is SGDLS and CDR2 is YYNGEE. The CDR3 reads CASSVGRTDTQYF. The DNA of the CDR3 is TGTGCCAGCAGCGTAGGCCGGACAGATACGCAGTATTTT.

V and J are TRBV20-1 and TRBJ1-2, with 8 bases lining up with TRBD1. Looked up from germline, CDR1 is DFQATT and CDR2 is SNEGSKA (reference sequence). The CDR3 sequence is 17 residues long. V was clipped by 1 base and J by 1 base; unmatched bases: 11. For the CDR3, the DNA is TGCAGTGCTAGAGTCGCCGACAGGGGAATGAATAACTATGGCTACACCTTC. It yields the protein CSARVADRGMNNYGYTF.

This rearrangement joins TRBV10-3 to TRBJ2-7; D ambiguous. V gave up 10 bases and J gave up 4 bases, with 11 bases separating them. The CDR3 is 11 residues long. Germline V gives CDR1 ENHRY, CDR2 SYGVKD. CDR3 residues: CATRLSYEQYF. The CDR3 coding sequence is TGTGCCACCAGGCTTTCTTACGAGCAGTACTTC.

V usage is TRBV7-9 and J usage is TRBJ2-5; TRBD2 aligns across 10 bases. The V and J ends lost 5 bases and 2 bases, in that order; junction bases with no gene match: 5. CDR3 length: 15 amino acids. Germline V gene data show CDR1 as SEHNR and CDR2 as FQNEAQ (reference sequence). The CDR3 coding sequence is TGTGCCAGCAGCGTAGGAGCGGGAGGGCAAGAGACCCAGTACTTC. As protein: CASSVGAGGQETQYF.

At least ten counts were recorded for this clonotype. CDR3 DNA sequence: TGTGCCAGCAGCGTGGGATCGGGTGAAAAACTGTTTTTT. It encodes CASSVGSGEKLFF. J is TRBJ1-4 and V is TRBV9, with D unresolved. The germline gives CDR1 SGDLS, CDR2 YYNGEE. CDR3 length equals 13 residues. V gave up 2 bases and J gave up 7 bases, with 9 bases separating them.

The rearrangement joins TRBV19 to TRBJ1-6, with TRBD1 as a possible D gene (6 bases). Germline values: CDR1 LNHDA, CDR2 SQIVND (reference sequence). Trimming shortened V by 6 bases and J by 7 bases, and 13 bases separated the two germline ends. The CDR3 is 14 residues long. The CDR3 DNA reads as TGTGCCAGTAGCTACTTACAGGGCAATTCACCCCTCCACTTT. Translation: CASSYLQGNSPLHF. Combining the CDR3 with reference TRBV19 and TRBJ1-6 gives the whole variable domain DGGITQSPKYLFRKEGQNVTLSCEQNLNHDAMYWYRQDPGQGLRLIYYSQIVNDFQKGDIAEGYSVSREKKESFPLTVTSAQKNPTAFYLCASSYLQGNSPLHFGNGTRLTVT.

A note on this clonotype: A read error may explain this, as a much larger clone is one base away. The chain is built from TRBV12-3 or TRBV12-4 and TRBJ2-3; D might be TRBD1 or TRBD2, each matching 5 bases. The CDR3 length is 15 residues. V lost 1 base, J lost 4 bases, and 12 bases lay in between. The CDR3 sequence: CASSLEGRRADTQYF. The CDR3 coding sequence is TGTGCCAGCAGTTTAGAGGGGAGAAGAGCAGATACGCAGTATTTT.

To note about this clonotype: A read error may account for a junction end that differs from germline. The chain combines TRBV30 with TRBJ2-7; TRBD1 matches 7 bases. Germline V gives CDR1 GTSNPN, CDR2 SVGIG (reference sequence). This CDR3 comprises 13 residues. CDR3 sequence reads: CAWSRSTGNEQYF. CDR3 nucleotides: TGTGCTTGGAGCCGATCGACAGGGAACGAGCAGTACTTT.

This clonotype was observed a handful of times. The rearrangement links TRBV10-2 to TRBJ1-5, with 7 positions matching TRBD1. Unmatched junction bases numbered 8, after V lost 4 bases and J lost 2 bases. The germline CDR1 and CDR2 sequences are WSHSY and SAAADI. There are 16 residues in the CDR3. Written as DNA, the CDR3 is TGCGCCAGCAGTGTTACAGGGGCCGCAGGCAATCAGCCCCAGCATTTT. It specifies CASSVTGAAGNQPQHF.

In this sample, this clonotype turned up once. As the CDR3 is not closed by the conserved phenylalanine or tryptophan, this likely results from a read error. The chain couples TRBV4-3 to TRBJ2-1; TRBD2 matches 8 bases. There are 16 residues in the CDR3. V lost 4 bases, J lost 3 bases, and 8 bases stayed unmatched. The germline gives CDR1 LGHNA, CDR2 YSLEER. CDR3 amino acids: CASSPSGSFNYNEQFL. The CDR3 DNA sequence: TGCGCCAGCAGCCCGAGCGGGAGCTTTAACTACAATGAGCAGTTCCTC.